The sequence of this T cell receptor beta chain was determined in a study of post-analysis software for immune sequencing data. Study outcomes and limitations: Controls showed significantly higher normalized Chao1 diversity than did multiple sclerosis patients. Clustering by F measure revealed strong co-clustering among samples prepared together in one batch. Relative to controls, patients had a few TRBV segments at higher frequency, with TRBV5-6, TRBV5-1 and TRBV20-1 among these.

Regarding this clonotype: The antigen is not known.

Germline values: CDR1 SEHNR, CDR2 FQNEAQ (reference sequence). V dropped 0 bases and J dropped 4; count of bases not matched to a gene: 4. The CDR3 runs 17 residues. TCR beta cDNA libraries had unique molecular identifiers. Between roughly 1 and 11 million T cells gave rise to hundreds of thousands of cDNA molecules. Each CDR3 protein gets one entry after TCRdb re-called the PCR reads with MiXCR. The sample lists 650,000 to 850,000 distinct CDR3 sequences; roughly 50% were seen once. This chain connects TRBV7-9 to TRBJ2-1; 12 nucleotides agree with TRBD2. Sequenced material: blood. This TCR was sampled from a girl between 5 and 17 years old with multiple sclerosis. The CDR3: CASSLAALAGGYNEQFF. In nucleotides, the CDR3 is TGTGCCAGCAGCTTAGCCGCGCTAGCGGGAGGGTACAATGAGCAGTTCTTC.